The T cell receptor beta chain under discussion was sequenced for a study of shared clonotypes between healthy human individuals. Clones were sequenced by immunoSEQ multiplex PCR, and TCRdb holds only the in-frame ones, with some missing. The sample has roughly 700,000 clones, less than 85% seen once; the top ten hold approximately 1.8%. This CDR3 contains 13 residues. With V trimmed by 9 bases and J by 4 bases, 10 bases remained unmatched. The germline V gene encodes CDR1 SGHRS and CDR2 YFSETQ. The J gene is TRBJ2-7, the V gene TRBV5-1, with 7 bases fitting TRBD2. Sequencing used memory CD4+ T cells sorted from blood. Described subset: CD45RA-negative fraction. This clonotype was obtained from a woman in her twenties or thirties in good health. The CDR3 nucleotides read TGCGCCATTTCGGGAGGCGGGCCTTACGAGCAGTACTTC. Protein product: CAISGGGPYEQYF. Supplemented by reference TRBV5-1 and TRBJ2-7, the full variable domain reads KAGVTQTPRYLIKTRGQQVTLSCSPISGHRSVSWYQQTPGQGLQFLFEYFSETQRNKGNFPGRFSGRQFSNSRSEMNVSTLELGDSALYLCAISGGGPYEQYFGPGTRLTVT.